The clone carrying this TCR beta chain was observed at least ten times. Its specificity is unknown. This entry belongs to a study of CD8 T cells in ankylosing spondylitis. The study's findings and limits: Clones linked with disease were CD8+ and fairly uncommon in the peripheral blood. Disease-linked clones reportedly showed significant enrichment in matched ankylosing spondylitis synovial fluid.

For TCR beta, libraries came from quantitative 5'-RACE with molecular barcodes. TCRdb used MiXCR to reprocess the 5' RACE reads, holding one entry per CDR3 protein. The sample contains 40,000 or so distinct CDR3 sequences, about 11% of which appear only once. Unmatched junction bases numbered 5, after V lost 4 bases and J lost 4 bases. Germline loops: CDR1 MNHEY, CDR2 SVGAGI. The CDR3 has 16 residues. The chain uses TRBV6-5 and TRBJ2-3; 13 nucleotides agree with TRBD2. The sequenced material came from blood, either unsorted or a sorted T cell fraction (not recorded which). This TCR was recovered from a male donor with ankylosing spondylitis or in good health (not recorded which). CDR3 in amino acids: CASSLVLAGGSDTQYF. CDR3 DNA: TGTGCCAGCAGTTTAGTACTAGCGGGGGGGTCAGATACGCAGTATTTT.